This TCR beta chain was sequenced during a study of T cells in Graves' hyperthyroidism and ophthalmopathy. In the study overall: Peripheral blood was secured at the point of initial diagnosis, before any treatment.

Clinical symptoms, serum thyroxine and TRAb, thyroid ultrasound and orbital computed tomography together formed the diagnostic basis. Fresh peripheral blood, under 11 ml, yielded the PBMCs. This clonotype was recorded at least ten times. Its target is not known. Study-wide results and limits: A model using 13 V-J features told ophthalmopathy apart from stable hyperthyroidism.

Germline V gene lookup returns CDR1 MDHEN and CDR2 SYDVKM. V dropped 6 bases and J dropped 1 base, with 18 bases sitting between them. The CDR3 has 16 residues. Amplified TCR beta CDR3 regions derived from RNA transcripts. The HTBI primer set drove a first-round RT-PCR of the TCR CDR3. TCRdb processed the multiplex PCR reads anew with MiXCR; each CDR3 protein has one entry. The data hold roughly 560,000 distinct CDR3 sequences, with roughly 14% observed a single time. The specimen was blood. The TCR sequence derives from a middle-aged woman with Graves' ophthalmopathy. The chain uses TRBV28 and TRBJ1-2, with D possibly being TRBD1 (5 bases). CDR3 region: CASSRIGQGNNYGYTF. DNA for the CDR3: TGTGCCAGCAGCCGTATCGGGCAGGGAAATAACTATGGCTACACCTTC.